A selection of T cell receptor beta chains follows, all from one sample in a study of T cell clones after liver transplantation. Profiled with immunoSEQ multiplex PCR; TCRdb holds only in-frame clones, not every one. There are fewer than 65,000 clones in the sample; approximately 87% occur only once, and about an eighth lies in the top ten. The input for sequencing was CD8+ T cells from blood, taken 12 months after liver transplant. The receptors come from a human patient who received a liver transplant. Some of the T cells may derive from the graft donor. Each CDR3 is given with its conserved first and last residue. D genes are given only for firm matches. Size is stated for part of the rows, as once, few or many counts, or as a class when the clone is expanded.

TRBJ2-4 TRBD1 NA TRBV5-1 TGCGCCAGCAGCTTGAACAAGCCAGGGGGCGGCAAAAACATTCAGTACTTC CASSLNKPGGGKNIQYF
TRBJ2-1 NA NA TRBV19 TGTGCCAGTAGTGGGCTAGCTGTCTACAATGAGCAGTTCTTC CASSGLAVYNEQFF
TRBJ2-1 NA NA TRBV28 TGTGCCAGCAGTATCCTCGGCGGGGCACTCTACAATGAGCAGTTCTTC CASSILGGALYNEQFF
TRBJ2-5 TRBD1 NA TRBV11-2 TGTGCCAGCAGCCCCCGGGAACGGGACAGGAGGCCCAAAGAGACCCAGTACTTC CASSPRERDRRPKETQYF
TRBJ1-2 NA NA TRBV5-4 TGTGCCAGCAGCTTGGTGGGGGGCGGCTATGGCTACACCTTC CASSLVGGGYGYTF
TRBJ2-1 NA NA TRBV27 TGTGCCAGCAGTCACCTCCCCACAAGCTCCTACAATGAGCAGTTCTTC CASSHLPTSSYNEQFF
TRBJ2-7 NA NA TRBV27 TGTGCCAGCAGTTTGGCAGGGCGTTTCTACGAGCAGTACTTC CASSLAGRFYEQYF
TRBJ2-1 TRBD2 NA TRBV2 TGTGCCAGCAGTCCTGGGACTAGCGGGAGAGGAATCTACAATGAGCAGTTCTTC CASSPGTSGRGIYNEQFF
TRBJ2-5 NA NA TRBV10-3 TGTGCCATCAGTGAGGATGGCAGAGAAGAGACCCAGTACTTC CAISEDGREETQYF
TRBJ1-5 NA NA TRBV11-2 TGTGCCAGCAGCTTAGAGTATGCGGGAAATCAGCCCCAGCATTTT CASSLEYAGNQPQHF
TRBJ2-7 TRBD2 NA TRBV6-5 TGTGCCAGCAGCCCGCGGCGGGAGGGCCTCGAGCAGTACTTC CASSPRREGLEQYF
TRBJ2-7 NA NA TRBV28 TGTGCCAGCAGTTTCGTCTCAATTTACGAGCAGTACTTC CASSFVSIYEQYF
TRBJ2-1 TRBD1 NA TRBV7-8 TGTGCCAGCAGCACCCGGGACAGGGGGACCTACAATGAGCAGTTCTTC CASSTRDRGTYNEQFF
TRBJ1-5 TRBD1 NA TRBV4-3 TGCGCCAGCAGCCGCTTGACAGGGGCTGATCAGCCCCAGCATTTT CASSRLTGADQPQHF
TRBJ2-7 NA NA TRBV7-9 TGTGCCAGCAGCTCCCCAGGGGTTCCCTACGAGCAGTACTTC CASSSPGVPYEQYF
TRBJ1-2 NA NA TRBV30 TGTGCCTGGAGTTCAACGGGAGAAGGCTACACCTTC CAWSSTGEGYTF
TRBJ1-1 TRBD1 NA TRBV27 TGTGCCAGCAGCCCTATGGGGACAGGGGACACTGAAGCTTTCTTT CASSPMGTGDTEAFF
TRBJ1-2 TRBD1 once TRBV5-6 TGTGCCAGCAGCTGGGGGACAGGACAGGGCGCTGGCTACACCTTC CASSWGTGQGAGYTF
TRBJ2-7 NA few TRBV27 TGTGCCAGCAGTTCTACCCACGAGCAGTACTTC CASSSTHEQYF
TRBJ2-2 TRBD2 NA TRBV15 TGTGCCACCAGCAGGGGGAGGGCTACCGGGGAGCTGTTTTTT CATSRGRATGELFF
TRBJ2-7 TRBD2 few TRBV27 TGTGCCAGCAGTTTAAGCGGGAGGGCCTTCAACGAGCAGTACTTC CASSLSGRAFNEQYF
TRBJ2-5 NA NA TRBV11-2 TGTGCCAGCAGCTTAACGCGGGGACGGGTGGAGACCCAGTACTTC CASSLTRGRVETQYF
TRBJ2-1 NA few TRBV29-1 TGCAGCGTTGAAACCAACAACAATGAGCAGTTCTTC CSVETNNNEQFF
TRBJ1-2 NA NA TRBV29-1 TGCAGCGTTGGGGAACTACAGGGCTATGGCTACACCTTC CSVGELQGYGYTF
TRBJ1-5 NA many TRBV27 TGTGCCAGCAACGAAGCGGGTCAGCCCCAGCATTTT CASNEAGQPQHF
TRBJ2-1 TRBD2 NA TRBV4-3 TGCGCCAGCAGCCAAGAAGGACTAGTCTACAATGAGCAGTTCTTC CASSQEGLVYNEQFF
TRBJ2-3 NA NA TRBV27 TGTGCCAGCAGTTTAGGTCTAGAGGGAGATACGCAGTATTTT CASSLGLEGDTQYF
TRBJ2-7 NA NA TRBV11-2 TGTGCCAGCAGGTCAGGGGGGGGACCAATCCACGAGCAGTACTTC CASRSGGGPIHEQYF
TRBJ1-2 NA NA TRBV30 TGTGCCTGGAGTGTAGGTCCGAACTATGGCTACACCTTC CAWSVGPNYGYTF
TRBJ2-2 TRBD2 once TRBV11-2 TGTGCCAGCAGCTTTCAGCCAGCGGGAGTCCCCGGGGAGCTGTTTTTT CASSFQPAGVPGELFF
TRBJ1-2 TRBD1 NA TRBV9 TGTGCCAGCAGCGTAGGGACAGGAAACGATGGCTACACCTTC CASSVGTGNDGYTF
TRBJ2-5 TRBD2 NA TRBV5-8 TGTGCCAGCAGCTTTGGGACTAGCGACCAAGAGACCCAGTACTTC CASSFGTSDQETQYF
TRBJ1-2 NA NA TRBV19 TGTGCCAGTAGTATAGTTCCGGGGGGCTATGGCTACACCTTC CASSIVPGGYGYTF
TRBJ1-1 NA NA TRBV7-9 TGTGCCAGCAGCTTACCCGCACTGACAGGGAACACTGAAGCTTTCTTT CASSLPALTGNTEAFF
TRBJ2-7 NA NA TRBV19 TGTGCCAGTAGTATAGATGCCCAATCCGAGCAGTACTTC CASSIDAQSEQYF
TRBJ1-2 NA once TRBV19 TGTGCCAGTAGTATTGACCTAGGAGCTAACTATGGCTACACCTTC CASSIDLGANYGYTF
TRBJ1-1 NA NA TRBV12-5 TGTGCTAGTGGTTTGACAGTGGACACTGAAGCTTTCTTT CASGLTVDTEAFF
TRBJ2-2 NA few TRBV28 TGTGCCAGCACCTCCCCCGCCCGGGTTATGAACACCGGGGAGCTGTTTTTT CASTSPARVMNTGELFF
TRBJ2-7 NA NA TRBV11-2 TGTGCCAGCAGCTTGAGTGGGGGTGGAAGGTCCTACGAGCAGTACTTC CASSLSGGGRSYEQYF
TRBJ1-5 NA once TRBV7-8 TGTGCCAGCAGTATGCAGGGGAATCAGCCCCAGCATTTT CASSMQGNQPQHF
TRBJ2-7 TRBD2 NA TRBV9 TGTGCCAGCAGCCCATTAGCGGGACGAACTTCTGTGTACGAGCAGTACTTC CASSPLAGRTSVYEQYF
TRBJ2-7 TRBD1 once TRBV7-6 TGTGCCAGCAGCATTAGCCTACCGGGACAGGGGTTCCACGAGCAGTACTTC CASSISLPGQGFHEQYF
TRBJ2-2 NA NA TRBV29-1 TGCAGCGTTAGGTCCACCGGGGAGCTGTTTTTT CSVRSTGELFF